The 14 T cell receptor beta chains in this list originate from one sample, sequenced in a study of shared clonotypes between healthy human individuals. The protocol was immunoSEQ multiplex PCR, while the TCRdb copy is restricted to in-frame clones and leaves out a portion. This table holds 2 million to 3 million clones, over 85% found once. Sequencing used naive CD4+ T cells from PBMCs. The subset is: CD45RA+ positively selected. Receptors originate from a man between 18 and 29 years old in good health. Some clones in this sample may be carry-over from other donors' samples.

The CDR3 DNA is TGTGCCAGCAGCCCCGCGACTAGCGGGAGGGGGGTCGGGGGCCAAGAGACCCAGTACTTC. Amino acid sequence: CASSPATSGRGVGGQETQYF. The rearrangement links TRBV7-3 to TRBJ2-5, with TRBD2 matching over 14 bases. V lost 5 bases to trimming and J lost 1 base; unmatched junction nucleotides: 15. The CDR3 contains 20 residues. Germline V CDR1 and CDR2: SGHTA, FQGTGA.

Only one count was recorded for this clone. The rearrangement uses TRBV4-3 and TRBJ2-3; 11 nucleotides align to TRBD2. In germline, CDR1 is LGHNA, CDR2 YSLEER. After removal of 3 bases from V and 4 bases from J, the junction contained 6 bases not matched to a gene. The CDR3 runs 16 residues. DNA of the CDR3: TGCGCCAGCAGCCACATAGCGGGAGGGCGGGCAGATACGCAGTATTTT. It yields the protein CASSHIAGGRADTQYF.

V usage is TRBV9 and J usage is TRBJ2-7; D ambiguous. From germline, CDR1 is SGDLS and CDR2 YYNGEE. This CDR3 is 14 amino acids long. Trimming removed 0 bases at V and 5 bases at J, with 12 bases between. The CDR3 sequence: CASSVGVAGDEQYF. The CDR3 DNA follows: TGTGCCAGCAGCGTAGGAGTTGCAGGAGACGAGCAGTACTTC.

The V and J genes are TRBV27 and TRBJ2-3; a possible D gene is TRBD1 (6 bases). Trimming took 5 bases from V and 0 from J, leaving 12 bases between them. CDR1 is MNHEY, CDR2 SMNVEV, per germline (reference sequence). CDR3 length equals 15 residues. DNA of the CDR3: TGTGCCAGCAGTCCAAGGACAGCTAGCACAGATACGCAGTATTTT. Protein: CASSPRTASTDTQYF.

Worth noting for this clone: The same CDR3 is also encoded by other DNA sequences in this sample. The chain uses TRBV2 and TRBJ2-7, with 14 bases fitting TRBD2. The CDR3 consists of 13 residues. V trimming: 8 bases; J trimming: 7 bases; junction bases outside the gene matches: 4. The germline gives CDR1 SNHLY, CDR2 FYNNEI. The CDR3 region has the DNA TGTGCCAGCTCAGGACTAGCGGGAGGAGAGCAGTACTTC. This encodes CASSGLAGGEQYF.

Regarding this clone: Other DNA sequences in the sample encode the same CDR3. The chain has TRBV20-1 and TRBJ1-2, with D uncertain. V was trimmed by 8 bases and J by 2 bases, leaving 9 bases between them. This CDR3 is built from 11 residues. Looked up from germline, CDR1 is DFQATT and CDR2 is SNEGSKA (reference sequence). CDR3 nucleotides: TGCAGTTCAACAGCCAACTATGGCTACACCTTC. It encodes CSSTANYGYTF.

The CDR3 here is CASSSWPSYEQYF. CDR3 sequence (DNA): TGTGCCAGCAGCTCCTGGCCAAGCTACGAGCAGTACTTC. The gene calls are TRBV27 and TRBJ2-7; D gene unclear. Trimming removed 6 bases at V and 3 bases at J, with 12 bases between. CDR3 size: 13 residues. The germline CDR1 and CDR2 sequences are MNHEY and SMNVEV (reference sequence).

A single count supports this clone. The CDR3 coding sequence is TGTGCCTGGAGCGCCTTACTAGCGGGGAGCACAGATACGCAGTATTTT. It yields the protein CAWSALLAGSTDTQYF. The chain has TRBV30 and TRBJ2-3; 10 bases map to TRBD2. CDR3 length equals 16 residues. Germline CDR1 GTSNPN, CDR2 SVGIG (reference sequence). The J segment lost 0 bases and the V segment lost 3 bases, leaving 6 bases of the junction unmatched.

This rearrangement joins TRBV11-2 to TRBJ2-1, with 11 bases aligning to TRBD2. Germline lookup yields CDR1 SGHAT and CDR2 FQNNGV. This CDR3 has 16 residues. V lost 2 bases to trimming and J lost 7 bases; unmatched junction nucleotides: 7. CDR3: CASSLMLAGGGNEQFF. CDR3 nucleotides: TGTGCCAGCAGCTTAATGCTAGCGGGAGGAGGGAATGAGCAGTTCTTC.

The V gene is TRBV19, the J gene TRBJ2-7; TRBD1 matches 7 bases. V was pared by 3 bases and J by 0 bases, with 5 bases of the junction left unmatched. The CDR3 consists of 15 residues. Germline V lookup: CDR1 LNHDA, CDR2 SQIVND (reference sequence). Here the CDR3 DNA reads TGTGCCAGTAGTATGAGGGACAGTCGCTCCTACGAGCAGTACTTC. This encodes CASSMRDSRSYEQYF.

The CDR3 protein is CASSGLTGRNSPLHF. Here the CDR3 DNA reads TGTGCCAGCAGTGGTCTGACAGGGCGTAATTCACCCCTCCACTTT. This sequence joins TRBV2 and TRBJ1-6; 7 bases are shared with TRBD1. V trimming: 4 bases; J trimming: 6 bases; junction bases outside the gene matches: 6. There are 15 residues in the CDR3. Germline V gives CDR1 SNHLY, CDR2 FYNNEI.

The V and J genes are TRBV11-2 and TRBJ2-3; tentatively, D is TRBD1 (6 bases). The V gene lost 3 bases and the J gene lost 6 bases, with 7 bases spanning the gap. Germline lookup yields CDR1 SGHAT and CDR2 FQNNGV. The CDR3 totals 12 residues. CDR3 sequence (DNA): TGTGCCAGCAGCTTTAGGGGGGATACGCAGTATTTT. Amino acids: CASSFRGDTQYF.

As DNA, the CDR3 is TGTGCCAGCAGCCCTCGGTTTTCTAGCGGTCCCTCCTACAATGAGCAGTTCTTC. The encoded protein is CASSPRFSSGPSYNEQFF. The chain recombines TRBV5-4 with TRBJ2-1, with 7 bases that match TRBD2. Germline V gives CDR1 SGHNT, CDR2 YYREEE (reference sequence). The CDR3 is made up of 18 amino acids. V lost 4 bases, J lost 0 bases, and 13 bases stayed unmatched.

This clone appeared a single time. This chain links TRBV28 with TRBJ1-1; maybe TRBD1 (5 bases). The CDR3 loop spans 16 amino acids. V dropped 5 bases and J dropped 1 base, with 17 bases sitting between them. CDR1 is MDHEN and CDR2 is SYDVKM in the germline V gene. The CDR3 coding sequence is TGTGCCAGCAGTCGCCCGGGGGGACCGCCGAACACTGAAGCTTTCTTT. The encoded protein is CASSRPGGPPNTEAFF.